This T cell receptor (beta chain) was observed in a study of shared clonotypes between healthy human individuals. Study-level points and caveats: Clonotype sharing across a few donors was observed for about 5.2% of naive CD4 clonotypes. Rarefaction demonstrated incomplete sorted-subset sequencing despite large depth.

Notes on this clone: The antigen is not known.

Germline CDR1 and CDR2: SGHTA and FQGNSA. The V end lost 3 bases, the J end lost 4 bases, and 12 bases lay between the germline ends. The CDR3 is made up of 14 amino acids. Selected positively for CCR7 and CD45RO-negative, naive CD8 cells excluded terminally differentiated effector memory CD45RA+ cells. The donors, all of them Caucasian adults, lived in Nashville, Tennessee. Profiled with immunoSEQ multiplex PCR; TCRdb holds only in-frame clones, not every one. This table has about 2.1 million clones, 90% to 95% appearing once. Specimen: naive CD8+ T cells from PBMCs. This chain uses TRBV7-2 with TRBJ1-2; the D gene is possibly TRBD1 (6 bases). This TCR was recovered from a man aged 18 to 35 in good health. Some clones in this sample may be carry-over from other donors' samples. CDR3 protein: CASSFSDSAYGYTF. CDR3 coding DNA: TGTGCCAGCAGCTTTTCGGACAGCGCCTATGGCTACACCTTC. Full variable domain (outside the CDR3, taken from reference TRBV7-2 and TRBJ1-2): GAGVSQSPSNKVTEKGKDVELRCDPISGHTALYWYRQSLGQGLEFLIYFQGNSAPDKSGLPSDRFSAERTGGSVSTLTIQRTQQEDSAVYLCASSFSDSAYGYTFGSGTRLTVV.